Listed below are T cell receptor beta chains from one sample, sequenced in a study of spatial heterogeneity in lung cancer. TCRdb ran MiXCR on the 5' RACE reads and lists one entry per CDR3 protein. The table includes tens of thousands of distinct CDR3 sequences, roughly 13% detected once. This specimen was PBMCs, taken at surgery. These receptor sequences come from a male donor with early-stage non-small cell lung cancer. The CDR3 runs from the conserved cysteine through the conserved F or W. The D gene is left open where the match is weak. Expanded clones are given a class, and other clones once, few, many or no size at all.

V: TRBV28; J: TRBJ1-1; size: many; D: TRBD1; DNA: TGTGCCAGCAGTGAACCAGACAGGGTTATGAACACTGAAGCTTTCTTT; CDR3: CASSEPDRVMNTEAFF
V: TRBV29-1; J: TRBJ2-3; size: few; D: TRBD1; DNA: TGCAGCGGCCAGGACAGGGCTAGCACAGATACGCAGTATTTT; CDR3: CSGQDRASTDTQYF
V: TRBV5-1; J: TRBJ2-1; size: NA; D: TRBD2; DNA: TGCGCCAGCAGCCCGGGACTAGACTACAATGAGCAGTTCTTC; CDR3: CASSPGLDYNEQFF
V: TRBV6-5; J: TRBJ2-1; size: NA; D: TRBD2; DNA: TGTGCCAGCACCCCAGCGGGGGGGCGGAATGAGCAGTTCTTC; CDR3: CASTPAGGRNEQFF
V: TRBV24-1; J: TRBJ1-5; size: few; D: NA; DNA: TGTGCCACTAATGACGGCAATCAGCCCCAGCATTTT; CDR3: CATNDGNQPQHF
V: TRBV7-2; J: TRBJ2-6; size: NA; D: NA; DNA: TGTGCCAGCACCACGTACAGCTCTGGGGCCAACGTCCTGACTTTC; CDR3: CASTTYSSGANVLTF
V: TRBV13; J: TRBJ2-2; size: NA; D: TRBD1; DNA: TGTGCCAGCAGCCTGGACAGGGTAATCGCCGGGGAGCTGTTTTTT; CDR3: CASSLDRVIAGELFF
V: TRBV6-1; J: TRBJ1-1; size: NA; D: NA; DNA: TGTGCCAGCAGTGGCCGTGGGCCAGAAGCTTTCTTT; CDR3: CASSGRGPEAFF
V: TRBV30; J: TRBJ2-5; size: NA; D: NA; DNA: TGTGCCTGGAGTGTAAAGCTAGAACGAGAGACCCAGTACTTC; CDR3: CAWSVKLERETQYF
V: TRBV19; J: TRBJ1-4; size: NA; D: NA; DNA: TGTGCCAGTAGTACTGGGTCGTGGGAGAATGAAAAACTGTTTTTT; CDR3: CASSTGSWENEKLFF